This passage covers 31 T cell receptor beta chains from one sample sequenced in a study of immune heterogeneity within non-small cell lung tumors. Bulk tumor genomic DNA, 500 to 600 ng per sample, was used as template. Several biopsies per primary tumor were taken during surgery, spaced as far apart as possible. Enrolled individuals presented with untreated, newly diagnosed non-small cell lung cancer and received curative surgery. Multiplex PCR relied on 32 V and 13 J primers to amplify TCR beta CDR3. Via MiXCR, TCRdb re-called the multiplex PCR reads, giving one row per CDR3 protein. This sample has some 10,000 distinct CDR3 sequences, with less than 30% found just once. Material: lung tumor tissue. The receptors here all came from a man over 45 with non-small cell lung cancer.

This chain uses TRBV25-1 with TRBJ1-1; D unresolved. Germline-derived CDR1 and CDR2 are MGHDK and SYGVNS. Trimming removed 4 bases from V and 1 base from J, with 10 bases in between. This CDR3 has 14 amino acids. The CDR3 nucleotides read TGTGCCAGCAGTGGAATGGGAGCGAACACTGAAGCTTTCTTT. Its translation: CASSGMGANTEAFF.

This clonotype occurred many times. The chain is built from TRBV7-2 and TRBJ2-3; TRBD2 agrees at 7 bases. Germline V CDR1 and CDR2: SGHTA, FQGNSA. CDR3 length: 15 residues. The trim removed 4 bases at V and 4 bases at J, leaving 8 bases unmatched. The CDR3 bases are TGTGCCAGCAGCTCCTCTAGCGGAGGCCCAGATACGCAGTATTTT. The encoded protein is CASSSSSGGPDTQYF.

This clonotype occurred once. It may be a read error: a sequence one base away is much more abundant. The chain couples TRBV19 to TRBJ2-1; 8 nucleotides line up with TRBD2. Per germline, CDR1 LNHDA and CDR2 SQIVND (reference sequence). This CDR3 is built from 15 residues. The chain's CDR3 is CASSAGSGRSIERFF. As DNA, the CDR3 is TGTGCCAGTAGTGCCGGCAGCGGGAGAAGCATTGAGCGGTTCTTC. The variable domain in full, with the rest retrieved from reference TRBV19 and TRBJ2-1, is DGGITQSPKYLFRKEGQNVTLSCEQNLNHDAMYWYRQDPGQGLRLIYYSQIVNDFQKGDIAEGYSVSREKKESFPLTVTSAQKNPTAFYLCASSAGSGRSIERFFGPGTRLTVL.

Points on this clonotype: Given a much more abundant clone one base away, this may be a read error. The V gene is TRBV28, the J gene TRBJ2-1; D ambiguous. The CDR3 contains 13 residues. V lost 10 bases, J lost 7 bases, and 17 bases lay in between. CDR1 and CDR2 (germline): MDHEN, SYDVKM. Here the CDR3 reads CANTGLVGNEQFF. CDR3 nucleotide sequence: TGTGCCAACACGGGTCTTGTCGGGAATGAGCAGTTCTTC.

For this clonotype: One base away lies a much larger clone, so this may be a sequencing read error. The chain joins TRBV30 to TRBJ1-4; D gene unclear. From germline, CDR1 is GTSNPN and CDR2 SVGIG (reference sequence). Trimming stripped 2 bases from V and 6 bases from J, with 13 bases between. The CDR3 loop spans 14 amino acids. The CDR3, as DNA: TGTGCCTGGAGTCCAGAGGCGCCCGATGAAAAACTGTTTTTT. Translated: CAWSPEAPDEKLFF.

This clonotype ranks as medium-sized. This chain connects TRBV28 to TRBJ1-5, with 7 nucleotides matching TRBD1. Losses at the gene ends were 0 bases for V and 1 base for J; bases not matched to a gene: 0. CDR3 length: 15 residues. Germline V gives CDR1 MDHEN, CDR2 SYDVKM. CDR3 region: CASSLWTGSNQPQHF. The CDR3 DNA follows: TGTGCCAGCAGTTTATGGACAGGGAGCAATCAGCCCCAGCATTTT.

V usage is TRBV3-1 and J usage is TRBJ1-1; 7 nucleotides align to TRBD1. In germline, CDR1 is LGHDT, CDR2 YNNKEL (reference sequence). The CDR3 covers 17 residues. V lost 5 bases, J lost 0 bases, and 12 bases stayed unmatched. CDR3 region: CASSSQRGTALNTEAFF. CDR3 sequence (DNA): TGTGCCAGCAGCTCGCAGCGCGGGACAGCCCTGAACACTGAAGCTTTCTTT.

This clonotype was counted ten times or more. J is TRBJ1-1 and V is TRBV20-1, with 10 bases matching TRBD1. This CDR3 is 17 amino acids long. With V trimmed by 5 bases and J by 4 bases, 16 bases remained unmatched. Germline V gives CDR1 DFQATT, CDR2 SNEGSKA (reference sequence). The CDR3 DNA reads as TGCAGTGCTTCCCTCGGGACAGGGGTGTACAGGTTCACTGAAGCTTTCTTT. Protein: CSASLGTGVYRFTEAFF.

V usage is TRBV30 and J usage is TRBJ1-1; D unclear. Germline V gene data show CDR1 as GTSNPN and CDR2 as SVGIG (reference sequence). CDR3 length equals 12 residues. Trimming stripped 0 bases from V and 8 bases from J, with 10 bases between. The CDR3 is CAWSVVTSEAFF. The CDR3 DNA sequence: TGTGCCTGGAGTGTAGTCACCAGCGAAGCTTTCTTT.

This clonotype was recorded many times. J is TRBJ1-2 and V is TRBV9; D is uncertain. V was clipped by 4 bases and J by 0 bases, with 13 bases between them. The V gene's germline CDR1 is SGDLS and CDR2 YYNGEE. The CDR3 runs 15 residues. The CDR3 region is CASSISHGANYGYTF. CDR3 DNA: TGTGCCAGCAGCATTAGTCACGGAGCTAACTATGGCTACACCTTC. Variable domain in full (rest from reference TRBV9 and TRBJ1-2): DSGVTQTPKHLITATGQRVTLRCSPRSGDLSVYWYQQSLDQGLQFLIQYYNGEERAKGNILERFSAQQFPDLHSELNLSSLELGDSALYFCASSISHGANYGYTFGSGTRLTVV.

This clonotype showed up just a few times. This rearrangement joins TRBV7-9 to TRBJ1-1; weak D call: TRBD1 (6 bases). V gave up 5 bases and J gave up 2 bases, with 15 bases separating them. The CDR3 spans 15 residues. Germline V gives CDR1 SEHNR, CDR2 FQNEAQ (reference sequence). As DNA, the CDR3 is TGTGCCAGCAGCCGGACAGAAATTTTCAACACTGAAGCTTTCTTT. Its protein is CASSRTEIFNTEAFF. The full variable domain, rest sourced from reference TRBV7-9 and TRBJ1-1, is DTGVSQNPRHKITKRGQNVTFRCDPISEHNRLYWYRQTLGQGPEFLTYFQNEAQLEKSRLLSDRFSAERPKGSFSTLEIQRTEQGDSAMYLCASSRTEIFNTEAFFGQGTRLTVV.

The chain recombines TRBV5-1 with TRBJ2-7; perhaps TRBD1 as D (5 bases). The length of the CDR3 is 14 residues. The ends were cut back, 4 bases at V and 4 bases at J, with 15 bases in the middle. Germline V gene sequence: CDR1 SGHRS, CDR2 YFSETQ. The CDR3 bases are TGCGCCAGCAGCATTCAGGGTCCACTGTACGAGCAGTACTTC. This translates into CASSIQGPLYEQYF.

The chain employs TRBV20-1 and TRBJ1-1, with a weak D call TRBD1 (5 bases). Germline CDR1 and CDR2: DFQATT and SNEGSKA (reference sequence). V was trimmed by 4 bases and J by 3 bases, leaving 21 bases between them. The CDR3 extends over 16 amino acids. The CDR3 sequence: CSAKELDGGPYTEAFF. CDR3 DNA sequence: TGCAGTGCTAAGGAGCTTGATGGGGGACCCTACACTGAAGCTTTCTTT.

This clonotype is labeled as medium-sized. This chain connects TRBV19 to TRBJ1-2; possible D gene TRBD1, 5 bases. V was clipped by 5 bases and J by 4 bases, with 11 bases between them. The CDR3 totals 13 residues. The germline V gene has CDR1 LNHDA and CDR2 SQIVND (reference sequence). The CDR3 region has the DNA TGTGCCAGTAGTCCAGGGAGGGCCTATGGCTACACCTTC. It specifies CASSPGRAYGYTF.

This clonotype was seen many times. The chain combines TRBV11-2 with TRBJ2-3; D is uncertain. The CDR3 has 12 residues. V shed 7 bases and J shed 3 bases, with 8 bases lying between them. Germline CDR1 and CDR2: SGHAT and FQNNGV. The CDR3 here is CASTPQTDTQYF. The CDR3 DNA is TGTGCCAGCACGCCCCAAACAGATACGCAGTATTTT.

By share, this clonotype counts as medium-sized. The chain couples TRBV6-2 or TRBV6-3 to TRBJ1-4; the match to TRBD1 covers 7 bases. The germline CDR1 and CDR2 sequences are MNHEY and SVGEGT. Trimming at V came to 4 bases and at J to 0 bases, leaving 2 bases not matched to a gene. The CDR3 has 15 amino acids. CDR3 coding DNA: TGTGCCAGCAGTTTCCAGGGGGCAACTAATGAAAAACTGTTTTTT. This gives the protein CASSFQGATNEKLFF.

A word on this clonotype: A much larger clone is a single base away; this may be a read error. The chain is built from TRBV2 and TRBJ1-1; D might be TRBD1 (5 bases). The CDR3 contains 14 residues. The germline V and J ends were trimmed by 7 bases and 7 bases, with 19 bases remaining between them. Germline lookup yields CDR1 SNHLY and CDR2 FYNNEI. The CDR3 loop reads CASTTEGRAGEAFF. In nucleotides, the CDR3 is TGTGCCAGCACCACTGAGGGCAGGGCGGGTGAAGCTTTCTTT.

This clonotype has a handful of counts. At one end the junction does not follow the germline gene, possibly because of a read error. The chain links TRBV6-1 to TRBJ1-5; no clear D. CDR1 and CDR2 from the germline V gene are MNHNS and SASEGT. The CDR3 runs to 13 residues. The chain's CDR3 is CASSWSLNQLQHF. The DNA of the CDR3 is TGTGCCAGCAGCTGGAGCCTCAATCAGCTCCAGCATTTT.

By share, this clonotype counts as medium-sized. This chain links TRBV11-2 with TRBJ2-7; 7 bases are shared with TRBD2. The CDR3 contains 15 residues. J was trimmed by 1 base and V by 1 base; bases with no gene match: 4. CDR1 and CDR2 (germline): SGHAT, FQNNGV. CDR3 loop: CASSLVRERSYEQYF. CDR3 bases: TGTGCCAGCAGCTTAGTGCGGGAGAGATCCTACGAGCAGTACTTC. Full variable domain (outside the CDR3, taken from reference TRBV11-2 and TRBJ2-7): EAGVAQSPRYKIIEKRQSVAFWCNPISGHATLYWYQQILGQGPKLLIQFQNNGVVDDSQLPKDRFSAERLKGVDSTLKIQPAKLEDSAVYLCASSLVRERSYEQYFGPGTRLTVT.

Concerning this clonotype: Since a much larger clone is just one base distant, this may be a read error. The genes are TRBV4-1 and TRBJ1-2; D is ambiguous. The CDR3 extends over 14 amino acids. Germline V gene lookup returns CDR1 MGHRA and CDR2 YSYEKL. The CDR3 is CGSSQVSTFGGYTF. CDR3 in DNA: TGCGGCAGCAGCCAAGTCTCCACTTTTGGTGGCTACACCTTC.

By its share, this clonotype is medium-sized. CDR3 sequence: CASSPGQHYGYTF. The CDR3 nucleotides are TGTGCCAGCAGTCCGGGACAGCATTATGGCTACACCTTC. This sequence joins TRBV6-1 and TRBJ1-2; TRBD1 agrees at 7 bases. Germline V gives CDR1 MNHNS, CDR2 SASEGT. Trimming at V came to 5 bases and at J to 5 bases, leaving 5 bases not matched to a gene. The CDR3 extends over 13 amino acids.

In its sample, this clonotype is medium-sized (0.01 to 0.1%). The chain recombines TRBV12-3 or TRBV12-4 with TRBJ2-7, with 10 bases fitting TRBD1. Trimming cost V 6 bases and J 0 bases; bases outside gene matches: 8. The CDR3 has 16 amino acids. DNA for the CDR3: TGTGCCAGCAGCCCGGAGGGGACAGGGGTCTCCTACGAGCAGTACTTC. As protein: CASSPEGTGVSYEQYF.

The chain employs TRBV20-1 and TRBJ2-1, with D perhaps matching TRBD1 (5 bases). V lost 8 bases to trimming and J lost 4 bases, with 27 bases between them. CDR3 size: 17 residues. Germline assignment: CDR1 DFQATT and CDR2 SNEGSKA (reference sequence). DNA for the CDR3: TGCAGTACTATCCCGTCGACAGACCGTTCATCTTACAATGAGCAGTTCTTC. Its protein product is CSTIPSTDRSSYNEQFF.

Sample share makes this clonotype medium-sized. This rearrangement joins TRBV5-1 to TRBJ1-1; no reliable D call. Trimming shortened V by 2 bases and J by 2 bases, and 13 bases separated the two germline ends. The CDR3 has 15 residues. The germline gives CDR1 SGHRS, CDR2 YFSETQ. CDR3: CASSLNLRLNTEAFF. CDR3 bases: TGCGCCAGCAGCTTAAACTTGAGACTTAACACTGAAGCTTTCTTT. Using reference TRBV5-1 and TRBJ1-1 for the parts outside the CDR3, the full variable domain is KAGVTQTPRYLIKTRGQQVTLSCSPISGHRSVSWYQQTPGQGLQFLFEYFSETQRNKGNFPGRFSGRQFSNSRSEMNVSTLELGDSALYLCASSLNLRLNTEAFFGQGTRLTVV.

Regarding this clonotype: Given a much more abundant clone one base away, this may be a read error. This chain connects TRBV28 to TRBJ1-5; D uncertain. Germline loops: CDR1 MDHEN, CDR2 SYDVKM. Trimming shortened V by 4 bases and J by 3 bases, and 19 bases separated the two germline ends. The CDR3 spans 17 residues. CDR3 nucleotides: TGTGCCAGCAGTTACCTGCTAGTCCAGTATATCAATCAGCCCCAGCATTTT. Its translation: CASSYLLVQYINQPQHF. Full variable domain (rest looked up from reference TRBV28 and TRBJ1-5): DVKVTQSSRYLVKRTGEKVFLECVQDMDHENMFWYRQDPGLGLRLIYFSYDVKMKEKGDIPEGYSVSREKKERFSLILESASTNQTSMYLCASSYLLVQYINQPQHFGDGTRLSIL.

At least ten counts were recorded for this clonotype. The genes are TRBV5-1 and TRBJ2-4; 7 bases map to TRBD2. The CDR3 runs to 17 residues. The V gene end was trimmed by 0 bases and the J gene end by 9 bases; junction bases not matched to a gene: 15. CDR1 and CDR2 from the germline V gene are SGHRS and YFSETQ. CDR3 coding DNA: TGCGCCAGCAGCTTGGCCTCTGGGGGAGGGCCGGTCGCCATTCAGTACTTC. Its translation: CASSLASGGGPVAIQYF.

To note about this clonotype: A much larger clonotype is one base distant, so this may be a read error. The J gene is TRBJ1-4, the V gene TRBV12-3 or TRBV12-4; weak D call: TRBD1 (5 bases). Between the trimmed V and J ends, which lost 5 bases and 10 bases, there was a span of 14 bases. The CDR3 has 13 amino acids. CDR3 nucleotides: TGTGCCAGCAGTCGGGACTGGGATGGAAAACTGTTTTTT. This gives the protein CASSRDWDGKLFF.

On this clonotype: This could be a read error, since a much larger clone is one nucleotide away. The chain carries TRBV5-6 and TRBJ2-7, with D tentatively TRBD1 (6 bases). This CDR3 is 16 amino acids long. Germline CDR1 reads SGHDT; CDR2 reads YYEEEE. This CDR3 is CAISFEQGFTAYEQYF. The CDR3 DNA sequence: TGTGCCATCAGCTTTGAACAGGGTTTCACAGCCTACGAGCAGTACTTC. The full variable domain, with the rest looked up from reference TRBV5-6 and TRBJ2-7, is DAGVTQSPTHLIKTRGQQVTLRCSPKSGHDTVSWYQQALGQGPQFIFQYYEEEERQRGNFPDRFSGHQFPNYSSELNVNALLLGDSALYLCAISFEQGFTAYEQYFGPGTRLTVT.

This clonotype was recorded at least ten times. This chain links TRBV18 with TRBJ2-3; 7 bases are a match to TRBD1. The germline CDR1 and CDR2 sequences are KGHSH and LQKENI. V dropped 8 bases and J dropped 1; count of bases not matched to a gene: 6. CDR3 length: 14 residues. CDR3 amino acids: CASARTGGTDTQYF. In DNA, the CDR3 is TGTGCCAGCGCGCGAACAGGGGGCACAGATACGCAGTATTTT.

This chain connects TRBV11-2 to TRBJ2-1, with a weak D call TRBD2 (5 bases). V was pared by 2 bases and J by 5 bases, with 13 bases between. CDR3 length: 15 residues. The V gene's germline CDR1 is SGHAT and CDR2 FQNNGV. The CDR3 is CASSLWTDGNNEQFF. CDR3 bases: TGTGCCAGCAGCTTATGGACGGACGGGAACAATGAGCAGTTCTTC.

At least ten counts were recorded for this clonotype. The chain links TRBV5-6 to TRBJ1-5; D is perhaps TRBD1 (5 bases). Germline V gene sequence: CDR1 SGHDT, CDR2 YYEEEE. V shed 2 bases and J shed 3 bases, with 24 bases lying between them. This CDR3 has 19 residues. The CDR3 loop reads CASSLMVPGPMNHNQPQHF. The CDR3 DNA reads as TGTGCCAGCAGCTTAATGGTTCCGGGACCGATGAACCACAATCAGCCCCAGCATTTT.